A single sample gave rise to the 8 T cell receptor beta chains below, sequenced in a study of shared clonotypes between healthy human individuals. The protocol was immunoSEQ multiplex PCR, while the TCRdb copy is restricted to in-frame clones and leaves out a portion. The sample includes a few million clones, roughly nine tenths of them seen just once. The sample comprised naive CD4+ T cells sorted from blood. The subset here: CD45RA+ positively selected. The receptors here all came from a young man in good health.

The chain is built from TRBV19 and TRBJ1-5, with D unresolved. Between the trimmed V and J ends, which lost 3 bases and 6 bases, there was a span of 9 bases. Germline assignment: CDR1 LNHDA and CDR2 SQIVND (reference sequence). This CDR3 has 13 residues. This CDR3 reads CASSILERQPQHF. The CDR3 DNA reads TGTGCCAGTAGTATCCTCGAACGTCAGCCCCAGCATTTT.

This clone was seen only once. CDR3 sequence reads: CASSPLSTNTEAFF. DNA of the CDR3: TGTGCCAGCAGCCCCCTTTCGACGAACACTGAAGCTTTCTTT. This chain uses TRBV6-1 with TRBJ1-1; unclear D gene. The CDR3 covers 14 residues. Trimming took 6 bases from V and 1 from J, leaving 12 bases between them. Germline CDR1 is MNHNS and CDR2 is SASEGT.

The CDR3: CASSETYRPYEQYF. CDR3 sequence (DNA): TGTGCCAGCAGTGAAACATACAGGCCCTACGAGCAGTACTTC. The rearrangement links TRBV6-1 to TRBJ2-7; possible D gene TRBD1, 5 bases. The CDR3 totals 14 residues. Trimming shortened V by 2 bases and J by 2 bases, and 10 bases separated the two germline ends. Germline V gene sequence: CDR1 MNHNS, CDR2 SASEGT.

V is TRBV18 and J is TRBJ1-1; 7 bases are shared with TRBD1. The CDR3 length is 14 residues. The J segment lost 0 bases and the V segment lost 4 bases, leaving 2 bases of the junction unmatched. Per the germline V gene, CDR1 is KGHSH and CDR2 is LQKENI. Written as DNA, the CDR3 is TGTGCCAGCTCACTACAGGGGCTGAACACTGAAGCTTTCTTT. It is translated as CASSLQGLNTEAFF.

V and J are TRBV10-1 and TRBJ1-3, with D maybe TRBD1 (6 bases). The CDR3 length is 15 residues. Germline V gene lookup returns CDR1 WNHNN and CDR2 SYGVQD (reference sequence). V was shortened by 3 bases and J by 4 bases, with 13 bases between the two germline ends. This chain's CDR3 is CASSDSAGEGNTIYF. In DNA form, the CDR3 reads TGCGCCAGCAGTGACTCCGCAGGGGAAGGAAACACCATATATTTT.

The rearrangement links TRBV11-2 to TRBJ1-1, with unresolved D. CDR1 and CDR2 from the germline V gene are SGHAT and FQNNGV. Trimming took off 2 bases at V and 1 base at J, with 5 bases between the two ends. The CDR3 totals 13 residues. In DNA form, the CDR3 reads TGTGCCAGCAGCTTATTCAGGAACACTGAAGCTTTCTTT. It yields the protein CASSLFRNTEAFF.

The CDR3 coding sequence is TGTGCCAGCAGTGACAGGGCTTCCTCCTACAATGAGCAGTTCTTC. Protein: CASSDRASSYNEQFF. The V and J genes are TRBV2 and TRBJ2-1; the D gene is possibly TRBD1 (5 bases). The CDR3 is made up of 15 amino acids. CDR1 is SNHLY and CDR2 is FYNNEI in the germline V gene. Between the trimmed V and J ends, which lost 3 bases and 0 bases, there was a span of 9 bases.

The CDR3 bases are TGCAGCGTTGAACCCCCCCGACAGGGCCTGAACACTGAAGCTTTCTTT. Translating gives CSVEPPRQGLNTEAFF. The chain couples TRBV29-1 to TRBJ1-1, with 7 nucleotides matching TRBD1. After removal of 2 bases from V and 0 bases from J, the junction contained 9 bases not matched to a gene. CDR1 and CDR2 from the germline V gene are SQVTM and ANQGSEA. The CDR3 totals 16 residues. Combining the CDR3 with reference TRBV29-1 and TRBJ1-1 gives the whole variable domain SAVISQKPSRDICQRGTSLTIQCQVDSQVTMMFWYRQQPGQSLTLIATANQGSEATYESGFVIDKFPISRPNLTFSTLTVSNMSPEDSSIYLCSVEPPRQGLNTEAFFGQGTRLTVV.